The subject of this entry is one T cell receptor beta chain. As yet, its antigen is unknown. The immunoSEQ assay was v3. Sequenced by immunoSEQ multiplex PCR; TCRdb stores in-frame clones only, minus some. The sample has about 44,000 clones, less than 80% seen once. This record belongs to a study of TIL therapy for anti-PD-1-resistant metastatic lung cancer. Findings and caveats of the study: Infused TIL clonotypes partially replaced the baseline blood repertoire, then decayed over months.

Time point of the sample: pre-treatment sample, taken before nivolumab and TIL therapy. Enrollment ran from October 2017 to early 2020. The CDR3 has 14 residues. Trimming shortened V by 5 bases and J by 0 bases, and 8 bases separated the two germline ends. Germline CDR1 LNHDA, CDR2 SQIVND (reference sequence). This receptor was taken from a man between 65 and 85 years old with non-small cell lung cancer. V usage is TRBV19 and J usage is TRBJ1-5; D gene uncertain. The sample consisted of blood, taken at baseline. The DNA of the CDR3 is TGTGCCAGTAGTGGGGTTACTAGCAATCAGCCCCAGCATTTT. It encodes CASSGVTSNQPQHF.